This TCR beta chain was captured by sequencing in a study of pediatric ulcerative colitis. The CDR3 sequence is 13 residues long. The junction had 5 bases not matched to a gene; V was cut back by 7 bases and J by 6 bases. CDR1 MNHNS and CDR2 SASEGT come from the germline V gene. Findings and caveats of the study: No controls had the two rectal clonotypes shared by ulcerative colitis patients.

Data came from immunoSEQ multiplex PCR; TCRdb stores just in-frame clones and leaves some out. The table lists 57,000 or so clones, 87% of them singletons, with 1.5% in the top ten. This clone showed up just a few times. The antigen is undetermined. Sequenced sample: blood. This receptor was identified in a boy aged 5-17 years who was a control in a study of pediatric ulcerative colitis. The V and J genes are TRBV6-1 and TRBJ2-2, with TRBD2 identical over 7 bases. The CDR3 sequence: CASTAREAGELFF. Written as DNA, the CDR3 is TGTGCCAGCACTGCTCGGGAGGCCGGGGAGCTGTTTTTT.